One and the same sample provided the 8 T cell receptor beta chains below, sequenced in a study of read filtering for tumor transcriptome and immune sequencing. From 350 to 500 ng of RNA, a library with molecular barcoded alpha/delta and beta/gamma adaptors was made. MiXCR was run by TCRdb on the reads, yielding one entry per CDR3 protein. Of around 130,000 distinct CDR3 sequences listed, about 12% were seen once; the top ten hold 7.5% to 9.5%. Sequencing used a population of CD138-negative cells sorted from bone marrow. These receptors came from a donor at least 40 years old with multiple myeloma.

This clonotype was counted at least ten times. The DNA for the CDR3 is TGTGCCAGCAGCCAAGCTTCGGGGACACTAATAGGGGAGCAGTACTTC. The encoded protein is CASSQASGTLIGEQYF. The chain uses TRBV4-2 and TRBJ2-7; a weak D match, TRBD1 (6 bases). The CDR3 runs 16 residues. Germline CDR1 and CDR2: LGHNA and YNFKEQ. The germline V and J ends were trimmed by 1 base and 7 bases, with 20 bases remaining between them.

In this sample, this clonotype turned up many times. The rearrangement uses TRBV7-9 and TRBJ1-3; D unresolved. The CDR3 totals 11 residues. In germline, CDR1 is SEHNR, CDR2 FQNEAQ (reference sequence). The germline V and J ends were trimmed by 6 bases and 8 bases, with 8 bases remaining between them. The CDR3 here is CASREPDTIYF. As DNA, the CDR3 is TGTGCCAGCAGGGAGCCGGACACCATATATTTT.

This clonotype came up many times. The CDR3 here is CASSIKKRGDTNYGYTF. CDR3 coding DNA: TGTGCCAGTAGTATAAAGAAGAGGGGTGACACAAACTATGGCTACACCTTC. The chain has TRBV19 and TRBJ1-2; possible D gene TRBD1, 5 bases. CDR3 length: 17 residues. Between the trimmed V and J ends, which lost 2 bases and 2 bases, there was a span of 18 bases. Germline CDR1 is LNHDA and CDR2 is SQIVND (reference sequence).

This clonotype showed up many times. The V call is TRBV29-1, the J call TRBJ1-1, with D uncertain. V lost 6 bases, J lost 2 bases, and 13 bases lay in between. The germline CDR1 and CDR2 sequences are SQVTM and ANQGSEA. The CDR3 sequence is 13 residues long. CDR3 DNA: TGCAGCGTCCTCAGGCGGTTTAACACTGAAGCTTTCTTT. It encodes CSVLRRFNTEAFF.

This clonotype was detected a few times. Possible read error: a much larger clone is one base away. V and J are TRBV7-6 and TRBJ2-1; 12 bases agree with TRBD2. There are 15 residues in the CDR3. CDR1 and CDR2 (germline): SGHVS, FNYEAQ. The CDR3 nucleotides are TGTGCCAGCAGCCAACTAGCGGGAGGCTACAATGGGCAGTTCTTC. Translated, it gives CASSQLAGGYNGQFF. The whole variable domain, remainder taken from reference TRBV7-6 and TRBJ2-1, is GAGVSQSPRYKVTKRGQDVALRCDPISGHVSLYWYRQALGQGPEFLTYFNYEAQQDKSGLPNDRFSAERPEGSISTLTIQRTEQRDSAMYRCASSQLAGGYNGQFFGPGTRLTVL.

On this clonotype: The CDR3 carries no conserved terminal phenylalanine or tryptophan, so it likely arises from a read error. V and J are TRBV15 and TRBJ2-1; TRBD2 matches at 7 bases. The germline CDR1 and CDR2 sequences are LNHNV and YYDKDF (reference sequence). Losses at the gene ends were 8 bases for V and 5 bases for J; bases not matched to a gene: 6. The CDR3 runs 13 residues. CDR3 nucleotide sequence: TGTGCCACCGCATTGGCGGGAGACAATGAGCAGTTCCTC. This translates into CATALAGDNEQFL.

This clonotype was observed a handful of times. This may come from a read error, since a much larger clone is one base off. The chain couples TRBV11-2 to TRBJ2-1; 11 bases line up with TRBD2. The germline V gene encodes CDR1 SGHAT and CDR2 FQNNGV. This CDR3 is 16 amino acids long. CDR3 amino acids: CACSHSGRAVDNEQFF. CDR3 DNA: TGTGCCTGCAGTCATAGCGGGAGGGCGGTCGACAATGAGCAGTTCTTC.

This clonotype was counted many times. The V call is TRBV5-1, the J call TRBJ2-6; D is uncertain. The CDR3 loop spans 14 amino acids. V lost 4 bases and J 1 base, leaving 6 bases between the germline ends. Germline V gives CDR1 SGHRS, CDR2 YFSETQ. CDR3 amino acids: CASSAQSGANVLTF. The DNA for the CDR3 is TGCGCCAGCAGCGCCCAGTCTGGGGCCAACGTCCTGACTTTC.